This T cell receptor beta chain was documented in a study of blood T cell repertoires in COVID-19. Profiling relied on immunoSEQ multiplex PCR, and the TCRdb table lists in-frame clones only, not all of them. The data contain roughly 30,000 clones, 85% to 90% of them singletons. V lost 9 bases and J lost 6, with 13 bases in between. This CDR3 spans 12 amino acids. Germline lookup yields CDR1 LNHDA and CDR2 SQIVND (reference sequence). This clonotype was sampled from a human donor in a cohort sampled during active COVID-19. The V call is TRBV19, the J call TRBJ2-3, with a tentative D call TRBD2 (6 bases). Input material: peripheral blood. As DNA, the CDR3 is TGTGCCAGCTGGAGGGGCGGGGATACGCAGTATTTT. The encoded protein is CASWRGGDTQYF.